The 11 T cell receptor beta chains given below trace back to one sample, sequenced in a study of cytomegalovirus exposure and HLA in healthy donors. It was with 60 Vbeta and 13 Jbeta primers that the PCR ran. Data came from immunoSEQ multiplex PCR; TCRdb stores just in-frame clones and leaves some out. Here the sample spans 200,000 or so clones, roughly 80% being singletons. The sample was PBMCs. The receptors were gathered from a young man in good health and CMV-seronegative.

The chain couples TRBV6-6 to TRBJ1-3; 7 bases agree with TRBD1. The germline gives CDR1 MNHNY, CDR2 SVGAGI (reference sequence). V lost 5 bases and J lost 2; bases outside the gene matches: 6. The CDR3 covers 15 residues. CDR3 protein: CASSALGTAGNTIYF. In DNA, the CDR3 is TGTGCCAGCAGTGCCCTAGGGACAGCTGGAAACACCATATATTTT.

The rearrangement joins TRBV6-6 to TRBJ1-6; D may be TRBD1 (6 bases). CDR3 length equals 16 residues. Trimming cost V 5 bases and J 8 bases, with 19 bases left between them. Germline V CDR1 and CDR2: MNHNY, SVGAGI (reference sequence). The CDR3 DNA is TGTGCCAGCAGTCCACTCCCTCGGCAGGGGCATTCACCCCTCCACTTT. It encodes CASSPLPRQGHSPLHF.

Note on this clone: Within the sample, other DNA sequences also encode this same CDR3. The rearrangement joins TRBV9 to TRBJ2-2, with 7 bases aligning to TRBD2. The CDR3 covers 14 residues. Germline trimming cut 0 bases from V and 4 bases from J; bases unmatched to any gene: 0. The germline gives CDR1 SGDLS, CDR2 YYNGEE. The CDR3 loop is CASSVGGGTGELFF. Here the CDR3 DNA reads TGTGCCAGCAGCGTAGGCGGGGGCACCGGGGAGCTGTTTTTT.

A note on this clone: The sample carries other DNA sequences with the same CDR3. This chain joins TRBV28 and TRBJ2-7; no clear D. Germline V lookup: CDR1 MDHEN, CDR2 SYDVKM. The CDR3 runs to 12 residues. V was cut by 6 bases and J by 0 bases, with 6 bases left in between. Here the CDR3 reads CASRRSSYEQYF. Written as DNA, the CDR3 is TGTGCCAGCAGACGGAGCTCCTACGAGCAGTACTTC.

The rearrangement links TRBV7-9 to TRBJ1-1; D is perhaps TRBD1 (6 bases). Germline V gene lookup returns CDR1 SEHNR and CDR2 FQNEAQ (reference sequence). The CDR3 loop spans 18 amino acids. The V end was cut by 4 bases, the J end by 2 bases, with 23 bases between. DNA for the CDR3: TGTGCCAGCAGCTATAGCAGCCTTGGACAGAGCTTAAACACTGAAGCTTTCTTT. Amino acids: CASSYSSLGQSLNTEAFF.

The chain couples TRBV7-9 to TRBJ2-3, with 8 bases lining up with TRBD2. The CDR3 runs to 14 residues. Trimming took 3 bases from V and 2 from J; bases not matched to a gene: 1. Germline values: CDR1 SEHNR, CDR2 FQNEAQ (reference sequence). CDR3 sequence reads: CASSLRGATDTQYF. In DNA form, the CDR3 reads TGTGCCAGCAGCTTGCGGGGGGCCACAGATACGCAGTATTTT.

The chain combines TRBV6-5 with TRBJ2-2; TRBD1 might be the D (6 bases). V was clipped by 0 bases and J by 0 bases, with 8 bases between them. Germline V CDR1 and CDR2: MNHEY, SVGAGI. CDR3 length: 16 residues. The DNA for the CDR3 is TGTGCCAGCAGTTACTCGGGGGACACGAACACCGGGGAGCTGTTTTTT. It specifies CASSYSGDTNTGELFF.

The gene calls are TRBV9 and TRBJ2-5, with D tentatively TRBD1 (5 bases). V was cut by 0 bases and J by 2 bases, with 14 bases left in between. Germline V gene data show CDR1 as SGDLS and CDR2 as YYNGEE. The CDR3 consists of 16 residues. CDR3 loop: CASSVAPRAGQETQYF. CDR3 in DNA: TGTGCCAGCAGCGTAGCGCCCAGGGCAGGACAAGAGACCCAGTACTTC. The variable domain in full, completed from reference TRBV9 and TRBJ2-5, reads DSGVTQTPKHLITATGQRVTLRCSPRSGDLSVYWYQQSLDQGLQFLIQYYNGEERAKGNILERFSAQQFPDLHSELNLSSLELGDSALYFCASSVAPRAGQETQYFGPGTRLLVL.

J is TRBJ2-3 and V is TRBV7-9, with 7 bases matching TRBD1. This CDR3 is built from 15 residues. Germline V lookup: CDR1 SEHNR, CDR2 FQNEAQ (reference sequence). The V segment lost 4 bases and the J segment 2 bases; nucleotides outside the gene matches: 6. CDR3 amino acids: CASSSRTGHTDTQYF. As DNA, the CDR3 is TGTGCCAGCAGCTCGCGGACAGGCCACACAGATACGCAGTATTTT.

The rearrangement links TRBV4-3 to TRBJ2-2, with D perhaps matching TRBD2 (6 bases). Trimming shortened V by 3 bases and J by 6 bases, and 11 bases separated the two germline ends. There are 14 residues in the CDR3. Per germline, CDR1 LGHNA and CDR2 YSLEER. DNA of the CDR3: TGCGCCAGCAGCCAGGGACTCCTCCCCGGGGAGCTGTTTTTT. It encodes CASSQGLLPGELFF.

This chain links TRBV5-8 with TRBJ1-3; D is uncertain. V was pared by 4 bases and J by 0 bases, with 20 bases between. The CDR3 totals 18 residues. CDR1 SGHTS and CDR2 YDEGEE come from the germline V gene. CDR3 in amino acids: CASSRVISGVPSGNTIYF. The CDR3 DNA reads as TGTGCCAGCAGCAGAGTCATTTCGGGTGTCCCCTCTGGAAACACCATATATTTT.